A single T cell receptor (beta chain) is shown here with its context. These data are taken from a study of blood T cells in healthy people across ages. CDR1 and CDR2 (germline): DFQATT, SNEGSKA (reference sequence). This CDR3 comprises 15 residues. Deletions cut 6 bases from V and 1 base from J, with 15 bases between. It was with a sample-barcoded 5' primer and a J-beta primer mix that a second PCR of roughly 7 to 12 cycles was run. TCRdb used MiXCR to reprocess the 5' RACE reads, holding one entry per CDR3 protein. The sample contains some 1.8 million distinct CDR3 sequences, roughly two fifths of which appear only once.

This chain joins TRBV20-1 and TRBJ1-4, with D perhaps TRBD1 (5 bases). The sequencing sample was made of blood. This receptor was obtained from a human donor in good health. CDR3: CSATRGVRTNEKLFF. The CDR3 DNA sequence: TGCAGTGCCACCCGGGGGGTTCGAACTAATGAAAAACTGTTTTTT.